The next 23 T cell receptor beta chains were all read from a single sample in a study of blood T cell repertoires in COVID-19. Clones were sequenced by immunoSEQ multiplex PCR, and TCRdb holds only the in-frame ones, with some missing. This sample has about 380,000 clones, with 85% found just once. The sequenced sample consisted of peripheral blood. These receptors came from a young woman with acute or convalescent COVID-19.

The gene calls are TRBV27 and TRBJ2-5; TRBD2 matches 13 bases. CDR3 size: 18 residues. V trimming: 8 bases; J trimming: 3 bases; junction bases outside the gene matches: 15. Germline CDR1 MNHEY, CDR2 SMNVEV (reference sequence). CDR3 region: CASARILTGTSGEETQYF. DNA for the CDR3: TGTGCCAGCGCTAGAATCTTAACCGGGACTAGCGGGGAAGAGACCCAGTACTTC.

The CDR3 DNA sequence: TGTGCCAGCAGTGAAAGCGGGACAGGGCAAGGCAACACCATATATTTT. It encodes CASSESGTGQGNTIYF. The rearrangement links TRBV6-1 to TRBJ1-3; 9 nucleotides align to TRBD1. The CDR3 consists of 16 residues. Looked up from germline, CDR1 is MNHNS and CDR2 is SASEGT. V lost 2 bases and J lost 7; bases outside the gene matches: 9.

V gene TRBV29-1 combines with J gene TRBJ2-1; the match to TRBD2 covers 13 bases. Germline trimming cut 3 bases from V and 2 bases from J; bases unmatched to any gene: 1. The CDR3 is 15 residues long. Germline CDR1 is SQVTM and CDR2 is ANQGSEA. CDR3 nucleotides: TGCAGCGTTGACACTAGCGGGAGGGCCTACAATGAGCAGTTCTTC. Protein: CSVDTSGRAYNEQFF.

V and J are TRBV6-6 and TRBJ1-2; 8 nucleotides agree with TRBD1. With V trimmed by 8 bases and J by 3 bases, 2 bases remained unmatched. Germline CDR1 MNHNY, CDR2 SVGAGI (reference sequence). The CDR3 consists of 12 residues. This chain's CDR3 is CASQTGDYGYTF. DNA for the CDR3: TGTGCCAGCCAGACAGGGGACTATGGCTACACCTTC.

The V call is TRBV6-5, the J call TRBJ2-3; 7 bases map to TRBD2. V trimming: 5 bases; J trimming: 10 bases; junction bases outside the gene matches: 12. This CDR3 region has 14 residues. CDR1 is MNHEY and CDR2 is SVGAGI in the germline V gene. In DNA form, the CDR3 reads TGTGCCAGCAGTAACACCGGGACTACAGTCGCGCAGTATTTT. Its protein is CASSNTGTTVAQYF.

J is TRBJ2-2 and V is TRBV5-1, with D perhaps matching TRBD2 (7 bases). CDR3 size: 14 residues. CDR1 is SGHRS, CDR2 YFSETQ, per germline. V lost 4 bases and J lost 4, with 11 bases in between. CDR3 coding DNA: TGCGCCAGCAGCGGGGGGGCCGCCACCGGGGAGCTGTTTTTT. It translates to CASSGGAATGELFF.

The chain couples TRBV7-9 to TRBJ2-1; 10 positions match TRBD2. The junction had 5 bases not matched to a gene; V was cut back by 4 bases and J by 5 bases. Per germline, CDR1 SEHNR and CDR2 FQNEAQ (reference sequence). This CDR3 comprises 15 residues. CDR3 protein: CASSSGLADNNEQFF. For the CDR3, the DNA is TGTGCCAGCAGCTCAGGACTAGCGGACAACAATGAGCAGTTCTTC.

The chain employs TRBV9 and TRBJ2-2; D is unclear. The V gene lost 0 bases and the J gene lost 3 bases, with 3 bases spanning the gap. Germline CDR1 reads SGDLS; CDR2 reads YYNGEE. The CDR3 is 13 amino acids. CDR3 DNA sequence: TGTGCCAGCAGCGTAGGAGACACCGGGGAGCTGTTTTTT. It specifies CASSVGDTGELFF.

The chain employs TRBV5-4 and TRBJ2-4; D is perhaps TRBD1 or TRBD2 (5 bases each). Per the germline V gene, CDR1 is SGHNT and CDR2 is YYREEE (reference sequence). The CDR3 has 14 amino acids. Between the trimmed V and J ends, which lost 4 bases and 7 bases, there was a span of 15 bases. The CDR3 region is CASSVGPTGNIQYF. DNA of the CDR3: TGTGCCAGCAGCGTGGGACCCACGGGGAACATTCAGTACTTC. Full variable domain (missing parts from reference TRBV5-4 and TRBJ2-4): ETGVTQSPTHLIKTRGQQVTLRCSSQSGHNTVSWYQQALGQGPQFIFQYYREEENGRGNFPPRFSGLQFPNYSSELNVNALELDDSALYLCASSVGPTGNIQYFGAGTRLSVL.

In this sample, this clone turned up once. This chain joins TRBV29-1 and TRBJ2-2; a possible D gene is TRBD2 (6 bases). Germline V lookup: CDR1 SQVTM, CDR2 ANQGSEA. The CDR3 runs 14 residues. Between the trimmed V and J ends, which lost 6 bases and 1 base, there was a span of 12 bases. The CDR3 coding sequence is TGCAGCGTGACGGGACTCCTGAACACCGGGGAGCTGTTTTTT. It translates to CSVTGLLNTGELFF.

J is TRBJ2-6 and V is TRBV5-1; 11 nucleotides agree with TRBD1. After removal of 4 bases from V and 0 bases from J, the junction contained 6 bases not matched to a gene. Germline V gene lookup returns CDR1 SGHRS and CDR2 YFSETQ. This CDR3 spans 18 amino acids. The CDR3 sequence is CASSPPGTGGSGANVLTF. The CDR3 DNA follows: TGCGCCAGCAGCCCCCCCGGGACAGGGGGCTCTGGGGCCAACGTCCTGACTTTC.

The chain uses TRBV12-5 and TRBJ1-1; D gene unclear. The germline V gene encodes CDR1 LGHNT and CDR2 FRNRAP. The CDR3 runs to 12 residues. The V and J ends lost 6 bases and 5 bases respectively, with 10 bases between them. CDR3 nucleotides: TGTGCTAGTGGGGTGAGGGAGACTGAAGCTTTCTTT. This encodes CASGVRETEAFF. Supplemented by reference TRBV12-5 and TRBJ1-1, the full variable domain reads DARVTQTPRHKVTEMGQEVTMRCQPILGHNTVFWYRQTMMQGLELLAYFRNRAPLDDSGMPKDRFSAEMPDATLATLKIQPSEPRDSAVYFCASGVRETEAFFGQGTRLTVV.

The gene calls are TRBV29-1 and TRBJ2-5, with TRBD1 matching 7 bases. The CDR3 consists of 13 residues. Germline CDR1 SQVTM, CDR2 ANQGSEA. With V trimmed by 8 bases and J by 4 bases, 10 bases remained unmatched. Here the CDR3 reads CSSIQGWGETQYF. In DNA, the CDR3 is TGCAGCTCAATACAGGGGTGGGGAGAGACCCAGTACTTC.

The chain combines TRBV24-1 with TRBJ2-3; 9 bases align to TRBD2. This CDR3 is built from 14 residues. J was trimmed by 4 bases and V by 8 bases; bases with no gene match: 6. CDR1 KGHDR and CDR2 SFDVKD come from the germline V gene. CDR3 bases: TGTGCCACCAATTCGGGACTAGCCTCAGATACGCAGTATTTT. Protein sequence: CATNSGLASDTQYF.

The chain uses TRBV5-1 and TRBJ2-3, with D hard to call. The V end lost 3 bases, the J end lost 0 bases, and 5 bases lay between the germline ends. Per the germline V gene, CDR1 is SGHRS and CDR2 is YFSETQ. The CDR3 totals 13 residues. The CDR3 region is CASSSTSTDTQYF. As DNA, the CDR3 is TGCGCCAGCAGCTCCACTAGCACAGATACGCAGTATTTT.

This clone was found once. The chain links TRBV4-1 to TRBJ1-2; TRBD1 is a possible D gene (5 bases). This CDR3 is 14 amino acids long. CDR1 is MGHRA, CDR2 YSYEKL, per germline. With 1 base removed from V and 4 bases from J, the gap between germline ends came to 10 bases. This chain's CDR3 is CASSQVRGGYGYTF. CDR3 nucleotides: TGCGCCAGCAGCCAAGTTAGGGGCGGCTATGGCTACACCTTC.

This clone was counted a single time. The V gene is TRBV19, the J gene TRBJ1-1, with D hard to call. Germline V gives CDR1 LNHDA, CDR2 SQIVND (reference sequence). The CDR3 runs 12 residues. The germline V and J ends were trimmed by 5 bases and 5 bases, with 9 bases remaining between them. This chain's CDR3 is CASSVVATEAFF. In nucleotides, the CDR3 is TGTGCCAGTAGTGTCGTGGCTACTGAAGCTTTCTTT.

V usage is TRBV5-4 and J usage is TRBJ1-2, with D possibly matching TRBD1 (6 bases). This CDR3 is built from 16 residues. Germline V lookup: CDR1 SGHNT, CDR2 YYREEE (reference sequence). Deletions cut 4 bases from V and 4 bases from J, with 20 bases between. The CDR3 region has the DNA TGTGCCAGCAGCGAGGGGGGGTTCGTCGAGGCCTATGGCTACACCTTC. Amino acid sequence: CASSEGGFVEAYGYTF.

This chain links TRBV2 with TRBJ2-4; D uncertain. V lost 7 bases and J lost 5, with 18 bases in between. Germline V gene sequence: CDR1 SNHLY, CDR2 FYNNEI. CDR3 length equals 15 residues. In nucleotides, the CDR3 is TGTGCCAGCATACTCACGCCGATCCAACAAAACATTCAGTACTTC. It encodes CASILTPIQQNIQYF.

J is TRBJ2-5 and V is TRBV2, with 10 nucleotides matching TRBD1. The germline CDR1 and CDR2 sequences are SNHLY and FYNNEI. After removal of 4 bases from V and 4 bases from J, the junction contained 12 bases not matched to a gene. The CDR3 covers 17 residues. CDR3 in amino acids: CASSVQLPGQGRETQYF. The CDR3 nucleotides read TGTGCCAGCAGTGTCCAATTACCGGGACAGGGGCGAGAGACCCAGTACTTC.

As regards this clone: Other nucleotide sequences from this sample produce the same CDR3. The CDR3 bases are TGTGCCAGCAGCTTAGGTCAGGGGGACAATCAGCCCCAGCATTTT. It translates to CASSLGQGDNQPQHF. The chain is built from TRBV7-9 and TRBJ1-5; 7 bases are a match to TRBD1. The CDR3 runs to 15 residues. Unmatched junction bases numbered 3, after V lost 1 base and J lost 3 bases. Germline V gene sequence: CDR1 SEHNR, CDR2 FQNEAQ (reference sequence).

This chain links TRBV7-9 with TRBJ1-2, with a tentative D call TRBD1 (5 bases). CDR1 and CDR2 (germline): SEHNR, FQNEAQ (reference sequence). The ends were cut back, 3 bases at V and 4 bases at J, with 6 bases in the middle. CDR3 size: 12 residues. The CDR3: CASSFDSYGYTF. CDR3 sequence (DNA): TGTGCCAGCAGCTTCGACAGCTATGGCTACACCTTC.

The chain has TRBV4-1 and TRBJ2-7; 7 bases align to TRBD2. CDR3 length: 15 amino acids. Losses at the gene ends were 3 bases for V and 2 bases for J; bases not matched to a gene: 7. CDR1 and CDR2 (germline): MGHRA, YSYEKL. CDR3 amino acids: CASSHLTSDPYEQYF. As DNA, the CDR3 is TGCGCCAGCAGCCACCTCACTAGCGACCCCTACGAGCAGTACTTC.